The 17 T cell receptor beta chains below all came from one sample that was sequenced in a study of T cells after yellow fever vaccination (dated by TCRdb to between 2018 and 2021). The treatment or condition label, as the study defines it: live attenuated yellow fever vaccine strain. Libraries were constructed by 5' RACE. The instrument given in TCRdb is Illumina HiSeq 2500. TCRdb redid the processing of the public reads, applying fastp at Q25 and MiXCR, and retained in-frame beta chains. A single entry per CDR3 protein holds the most common genes and DNA from its merged rows. For this sample the table gives hundreds of thousands of distinct CDR3 sequences, of which over 9% were detected only once. The ten largest clones take up more than 13% of the sample. The source material was PBMCs, sampled on the day of the yellow fever booster vaccination. These receptors originate from a man aged 25 to 45 who received the YFV17D yellow fever vaccine.

The chain has TRBV7-9 and TRBJ2-7; TRBD2 might be the D (5 bases). The CDR3 has 14 amino acids. Per the germline V gene, CDR1 is SEHNR and CDR2 is FQNEAQ (reference sequence). The V gene lost 6 bases and the J gene lost 0 bases, with 12 bases spanning the gap. The chain's CDR3 is CASRPRGYSYEQYF. CDR3 DNA sequence: TGTGCCAGCAGGCCCCGGGGTTACTCCTACGAGCAGTACTTC.

This rearrangement joins TRBV29-1 to TRBJ2-7; possibly TRBD1 for D (6 bases). The CDR3 extends over 13 amino acids. Germline values: CDR1 SQVTM, CDR2 ANQGSEA. Trimming removed 4 bases from V and 1 base from J, with 11 bases in between. CDR3 in DNA: TGCAGCGTTGGGCAGGGGCCTTCCTACGAGCAGTACTTC. Residues: CSVGQGPSYEQYF.

This clonotype was seen a few times. The rearrangement joins TRBV3-1 to TRBJ2-7; TRBD1 aligns across 7 bases. V lost 5 bases and J lost 2; bases outside the gene matches: 6. The CDR3 length is 14 residues. The germline gives CDR1 LGHDT, CDR2 YNNKEL (reference sequence). CDR3 nucleotide sequence: TGTGCCAGCAGCAACCGGGACAGTACCTACGAGCAGTACTTC. It translates to CASSNRDSTYEQYF.

The chain has TRBV9 and TRBJ2-3; TRBD2 matches at 9 bases. Trimming at V came to 0 bases and at J to 4 bases, leaving 6 bases not matched to a gene. This CDR3 is 16 amino acids long. CDR1 is SGDLS and CDR2 is YYNGEE in the germline V gene. The CDR3, as DNA: TGTGCCAGCAGCGTAGACGGCGCGGGAGGGCCAGATACGCAGTATTTT. Encoded protein: CASSVDGAGGPDTQYF.

This clonotype turned up a few times. The chain employs TRBV7-2 and TRBJ2-5, with 8 bases aligning to TRBD2. Germline V gene sequence: CDR1 SGHTA, CDR2 FQGNSA. CDR3 length equals 14 residues. With V trimmed by 4 bases and J by 5 bases, 6 bases remained unmatched. The CDR3, as DNA: TGTGCCAGCAGCTCTCCCGGGACTAGTGAGACCCAGTACTTC. Protein: CASSSPGTSETQYF.

Of note for this clonotype: Germline is not matched at one junction end, which may reflect a read error. The chain recombines TRBV28 with TRBJ1-1, with unresolved D. The germline V gene has CDR1 MDHEN and CDR2 SYDVKM. The length of the CDR3 is 13 residues. The CDR3 region is CASSYGPNPEAFF. CDR3 sequence (DNA): TGTGCCAGCAGTTACGGACCGAACCCTGAAGCTTTCTTT.

This clonotype came up a few times. The J gene is TRBJ1-1, the V gene TRBV5-1, with D uncertain. Germline-derived CDR1 and CDR2 are SGHRS and YFSETQ. The V and J ends lost 3 bases and 1 base respectively, with 10 bases between them. There are 14 residues in the CDR3. The CDR3 sequence: CASSSFAENTEAFF. Here the CDR3 DNA reads TGCGCCAGCAGCTCATTCGCAGAGAACACTGAAGCTTTCTTT. The entire variable domain, with the rest obtained from reference TRBV5-1 and TRBJ1-1, is as follows: KAGVTQTPRYLIKTRGQQVTLSCSPISGHRSVSWYQQTPGQGLQFLFEYFSETQRNKGNFPGRFSGRQFSNSRSEMNVSTLELGDSALYLCASSSFAENTEAFFGQGTRLTVV.

Many counts were recorded for this clonotype. The chain carries TRBV5-5 and TRBJ2-2; D uncertain. CDR1 and CDR2 from the germline V gene are SGHKS and YYEKEE (reference sequence). V was clipped by 0 bases and J by 3 bases, with 6 bases between them. The CDR3 has 14 amino acids. The CDR3 here is CASSLGSYTGELFF. The CDR3 DNA reads as TGTGCCAGCAGCTTGGGGTCGTACACCGGGGAGCTGTTTTTT.

This clonotype was detected only a few times. The chain has TRBV30 and TRBJ1-1; a weak D match, TRBD1 (5 bases). Between the trimmed V and J ends, which lost 0 bases and 8 bases, there was a span of 10 bases. CDR1 and CDR2 (germline): GTSNPN, SVGIG (reference sequence). CDR3 length: 12 amino acids. CDR3 residues: CAWSVGTAEAFF. CDR3 coding DNA: TGTGCCTGGAGTGTAGGGACGGCGGAAGCTTTCTTT.

This clonotype occurred a few times. The chain carries TRBV9 and TRBJ2-1; 11 bases are shared with TRBD1. The CDR3 extends over 18 amino acids. Germline-derived CDR1 and CDR2 are SGDLS and YYNGEE. V gave up 2 bases and J gave up 7 bases; unmatched junction bases: 14. The CDR3 sequence is CASSVTLTPGQGVNEQFF. The CDR3 DNA sequence: TGTGCCAGCAGCGTGACTCTGACTCCGGGACAGGGGGTAAATGAGCAGTTCTTC.

The chain carries TRBV11-2 and TRBJ2-1; perhaps TRBD1 as D (5 bases). V was clipped by 0 bases and J by 9 bases, with 18 bases between them. CDR3 size: 16 residues. Germline CDR1 SGHAT, CDR2 FQNNGV. The CDR3 nucleotides read TGTGCCAGCAGCTTAGATGGGGCGCCAGGGTACCGTGAGCAGTTCTTC. The encoded protein is CASSLDGAPGYREQFF.

This clonotype was seen a handful of times. The J gene is TRBJ2-3, the V gene TRBV12-3 or TRBV12-4; the D gene is possibly TRBD1 (5 bases). V was shortened by 1 base and J by 3 bases, with 17 bases between the two germline ends. The CDR3 runs 17 residues. CDR3 coding DNA: TGTGCCAGCAGTTTAGGGCAGGGATTCGCTTTGACAGATACGCAGTATTTT. Translated, it gives CASSLGQGFALTDTQYF.

This clonotype has just a few counts. The chain has TRBV5-4 and TRBJ2-4; TRBD1 agrees at 9 bases. The CDR3 spans 15 residues. Germline CDR1 is SGHNT and CDR2 is YYREEE (reference sequence). The junction had 2 bases not matched to a gene; V was cut back by 4 bases and J by 0 bases. CDR3 loop: CASSGTGLAKNIQYF. The CDR3 region has the DNA TGTGCCAGCAGCGGGACAGGGCTAGCCAAAAACATTCAGTACTTC.

This clonotype was seen a few times. This chain joins TRBV29-1 and TRBJ2-7; TRBD2 might be the D (6 bases). In germline, CDR1 is SQVTM, CDR2 ANQGSEA. The CDR3 runs 16 residues. Trimming pared 6 bases from V and 7 bases from J, leaving 28 bases between. CDR3 in DNA: TGCAGCGTGCCCCTCCAAGGAGGGTTCGGGCCGGGTGAGCAGTACTTC. Translation gives CSVPLQGGFGPGEQYF.

The rearrangement joins TRBV12-3 or TRBV12-4 to TRBJ1-1, with 7 bases matching TRBD1. V trimming: 5 bases; J trimming: 1 base; junction bases outside the gene matches: 7. The CDR3 consists of 15 residues. The CDR3 is CASSPLQGTNTEAFF. The CDR3, as DNA: TGTGCCAGCAGTCCGCTACAGGGGACGAACACTGAAGCTTTCTTT.

The chain has TRBV19 and TRBJ2-4; D might be TRBD2 (5 bases). The CDR3 spans 15 residues. Deletions cut 7 bases from V and 0 bases from J, with 13 bases between. Germline CDR1 LNHDA, CDR2 SQIVND (reference sequence). The chain's CDR3 is CASTSTGLAKNIQYF. The CDR3 nucleotides read TGTGCCAGTACCTCCACCGGACTAGCCAAAAACATTCAGTACTTC.

The rearrangement uses TRBV6-5 and TRBJ2-3; the D is unclear. CDR1 is MNHEY and CDR2 is SVGAGI in the germline V gene. The CDR3 has 11 amino acids. V gave up 6 bases and J gave up 6 bases, with 7 bases separating them. CDR3 sequence reads: CASRTPDTQYF. The CDR3, as DNA: TGTGCCAGCAGAACACCCGATACGCAGTATTTT.